This entry is about one T cell receptor (beta chain). Its binding antigen is unknown. Base qualities are not provided; no much larger clone lies one nucleotide away. This sample is drawn from a study of cytomegalovirus exposure and HLA in healthy donors (dated by TCRdb to about 2017). About the study as a whole: An earlier analysis of roughly 500 of the donors reported 250 to 300 Gb of sequence data and approximately 110 million unique TCR beta sequences from some 180 million T cells. An early release that covered about 600 HLA-typed donors contained around 300 gigabases of sequencing data and around 80 million unique TCR sequences. Of the 398 genotyped donors, approximately 80% fell in the genetic ancestry cluster associated with self-reported Caucasian donors. The study aimed to test whether signatures of past pathogen exposure could be identified by cataloging public T cell receptors. The study used immunosequencing to profile the T cell repertoires of 670 or so subjects and linked those repertoires to cytomegalovirus serostatus. Besides the first cohort of roughly 660 subjects, a separate validation cohort made up of some 110 different subjects was used. To predict cytomegalovirus infection status, the study combined high-throughput TCR immunosequencing, statistical association of individual TCRs with disease status, and machine learning. In a later analysis, previously published TCR beta repertoires from 666 donors were re-analyzed and high-resolution HLA genotyping was added so that TCR occurrence patterns could be studied. Rather than drawing on any new phenotypic data, the later analysis identified candidate immune exposures from TCR beta sequences and the way those sequences occurred across donors. To decide whether each TCR beta V gene segment behaved as functional or pseudogenic, an earlier analysis of 587 of the donors relied on high-throughput TCR beta sequencing. Donor age, sex, ethnicity and CMV serostatus were compiled together with the repertoire data. In a later genetic analysis, genome-wide SNP genotypes for about three fifths of the 666 donors were used, and that subset was treated as a discovery cohort. All discovery cohort repertoires had been generated using a single sequencing platform. HLA typing covered class I and class II loci at four-digit resolution. The number of donors typed differed by locus, with 629-630 for A, B, C, DRB1 and DQB1, more than 500 for DQA1, about 610 for DPA1, and around 450 for DPB1. Roughly 5 DR-DQ haplotypes were handled as single units for association and clustering, since linkage in the cohort was strong. On average, approximately 250,000 unique TCR beta nucleotide sequences were sequenced per donor among more than 350 genotyped donors of the cohort, with approximately 18% of those sequences being non-productive. What the research found in general, with its limitations: A later genetic analysis reported fewer N-insertions in productive TCRs among donors in an Asian-associated ancestry cluster than the approximately 700-donor mean. Broadly in line with IMGT annotations, most TCR beta V segments showed up in productive rearrangements about 87% or about 30% of the time in an earlier analysis of a few hundred of the donors. In a later analysis, several top co-occurrence clusters were reported to appear linked to parvovirus B19, influenza, CMV and Epstein-Barr virus. A later analysis found that most CMV-associated TCR beta chains appeared HLA-restricted, with HLA associations seemingly driven largely by CMV exposure. A further reported finding was that TCR beta sequences accurately predicted the HLA-A and HLA-B alleles for most subjects in the first cohort. The earlier analysis of approximately 590 of the donors excluded 15 to 20 rarely observed V segments, including chromosome 9 orphons, because counts were too low. It was suggested by the authors that the approach could potentially be generalized to other disease states and immunological phenotypes. The study listed 150 to 200 TCR beta chains as associated with cytomegalovirus. Specific HLA alleles were associated with more than 15,000 TCR beta sequences at a false discovery rate of 0.05 in a later analysis. This cohort had only TCR beta chains sequenced, and the lack of alpha or paired-chain data limited which features could be detected. When HLA alleles, especially DR and DQ, strongly co-occurred, attributing TCR associations to individual alleles was difficult. Because some donors lacked HLA typing at each locus, the association tests relied only on the typed subset. A later analysis found that TCR association rates varied across HLA loci, with DRB1 alleles showing the most associated TCRs and HLA-C alleles the fewest. Correlated functional status among segregating V segments might reflect linkage disequilibrium, but an unknown experimental factor could not be ruled out. In a later analysis, HLA-associated TCR beta chains showed more clonal expansion and lower generation probabilities than non-associated chains that were equally common. Most TCR sequences were observed very rarely across donors, whereas some public TCRs were present in many individuals. Sequencing depth was assumed to be roughly uniform across donors in the presence/absence analyses, though that assumption may not hold. A cluster of highly shared sequence variants was judged likely to be a technical artifact of the sequencing pipeline. A later genetic analysis associated a missense DCLRE1C variant with V-gene and J-gene trimming of TCR beta chains, and an independent cohort replicated the association. The classifier was reported to diagnose cytomegalovirus status with high specificity and sensitivity in both the original cohort and the validation cohort. The only immune exposure information available for the cohort was CMV serostatus. In vitro tests confirmed that a few of the cytomegalovirus-associated TCR beta chains recognize cytomegalovirus antigens. Some IMGT-functional V segments, including TRBV6-2 and TRBV6-3, could not be distinguished by the 87-base-pair reads and were therefore excluded.

The cysteine opens and the phenylalanine closes a CDR3 of 19 amino acids. The kept DNA is CDR3 alone, 57 bases in frame from the first base. V lost 5 bases and J lost 4 bases, and the count of bases not matched to a germline gene is 14. Based on the germline V gene (reference sequence), the CDR1 and CDR2 sequences are SSHAT and FNYEAQ. The cohort was made up of approximately 700 healthy bone marrow donors. At the time of sampling, every cohort member was nominally healthy, though immune exposures that went unrecorded were likely present. The donor was CMV seronegative and belonged to the group of 352 seronegative cohort members. Every donor gave a peripheral blood sample, and the peripheral blood mononuclear cells from that sample were used for TCR beta sequencing. The Qiagen DNeasy Blood Extraction Kit was used to extract genomic DNA from the blood cell samples. The library was prepared using the immunoSEQ multiplex PCR assay. A mixture of 60 forward primers for TCR Vbeta segments and 13 reverse primers for TCR Jbeta segments was used in the multiplex PCR. Amplification of the CDR3 region of rearranged TCR beta genes was performed with a multiplex PCR assay on genomic DNA. The Illumina HiSeq System was used to sequence the amplified TCR beta libraries as 87-base-pair reads. The study's processing was this. A later analysis tallied tens of millions of unique TCR beta chains across the 660 or so repertoires, and some 10 million of those chains were shared by two or more donors. Raw reads were error-corrected and collapsed into unique sequences by a nearest-neighbor algorithm in which closely related sequences were merged to remove PCR and sequencing errors. V, D and J gene segments were assigned by aligning CDR3 sequences to IMGT reference sequences. For a sequence to be retained, a match of at least six nucleotides to both a V gene segment and a J gene segment was required. A rearrangement was called productive if the CDR3 had no stop codons and remained in frame with V and J, and every other rearrangement was called non-productive. CDR3 was defined according to IMGT convention as the region running from the second conserved V-encoded cysteine to the conserved J-encoded phenylalanine. In an earlier analysis of approximately 590 of the donors, sequences lacking an unambiguous match to a single V gene segment were excluded. An earlier analysis of just under 600 of the donors called V segments functional above 56.7% productive rearrangements and segregating when the between-donor standard deviation exceeded 5%. A statistical classification framework was built for diagnosing cytomegalovirus status from the catalog of TCR beta chain sequences. A later analysis assigned V and J genes by comparing TCR nucleotide sequences with IMGT/GENE-DB human TR gene sequences. Using the TCRdist pipeline, a later analysis assigned CDR3 sequences along with most-parsimonious VDJ recombination scenarios. In a later analysis, each TCR beta chain was defined by its CDR3 amino acid sequence together with its V-gene family, and reads lacking a unique V-gene family were excluded. As a way to deal with suspected cross-contamination and a sequencing artifact, a later analysis dropped nearly 600 nucleotide sequences that were highly shared and had low generation probability. In a later analysis, a clonal expansion index was calculated for each public chain from normalized within-repertoire ranks of inferred template counts. Generation probabilities in a later analysis came from a VDJ recombination model fitted to out-of-frame rearrangements, and those results were checked against IGoR. In a later analysis, TCR-TCR, TCR-HLA and TCR-CMV co-occurrence was scored with hypergeometric tests, and a repertoire-size bias correction was applied to TCR pairs. A later analysis estimated false discovery rates by permuting HLA or CMV assignments 20 times. In a later analysis, co-occurring TCRs were grouped using DBSCAN, with TCRdist sequence similarity added in when clustering inside HLA-allele-positive subsets. Repertoires with fewer than 30,000 or more than 120,000 public chains, plus five repertoires with anomalous nucleotide sharing, were excluded from co-occurrence clustering. Imported from immuneACCESS, the table was reduced by TCRdb to in-frame sequences with V and J called. These copies leave out some clones; in studies compared against another copy, an unresolved V gene accounts for under half, and the cause of the remainder is not known. D and trimming were read from the DNA, whereas the V and J calls and clone size are those reported in that table. The sample profile shows 250,000 or so clones; around 90% of them were found once. The ten largest account for approximately 1.5% of the sample.

Sample: PBMCs. Recombination joined TRBV7-7 with TRBJ2-2; TRBD2 matches 12 bases in the middle. The TCR comes from a girl between 2 and 10 years old in good health and CMV-seronegative. The CDR3 region reads CASSAGTSGPESGTGELFF. The bases are TGTGCCAGCAGCGCCGGGACTAGCGGGCCTGAGAGCGGCACCGGGGAGCTGTTTTTT.